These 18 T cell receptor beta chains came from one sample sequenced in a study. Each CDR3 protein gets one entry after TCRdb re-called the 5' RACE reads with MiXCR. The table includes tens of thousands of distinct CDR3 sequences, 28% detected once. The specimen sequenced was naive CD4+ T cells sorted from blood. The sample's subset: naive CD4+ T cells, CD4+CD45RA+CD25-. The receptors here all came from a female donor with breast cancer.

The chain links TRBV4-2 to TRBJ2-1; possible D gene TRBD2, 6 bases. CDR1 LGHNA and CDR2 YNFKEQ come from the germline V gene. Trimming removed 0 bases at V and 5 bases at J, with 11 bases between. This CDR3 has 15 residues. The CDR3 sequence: CASSQDGRRDNEQFF. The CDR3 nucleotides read TGTGCCAGCAGCCAAGATGGGCGGAGGGACAATGAGCAGTTCTTC.

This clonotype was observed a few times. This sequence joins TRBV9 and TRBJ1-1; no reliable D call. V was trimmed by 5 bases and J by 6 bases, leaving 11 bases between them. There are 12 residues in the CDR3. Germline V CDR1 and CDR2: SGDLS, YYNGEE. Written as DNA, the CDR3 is TGTGCCAGCAGTGGGCAGGACTCTGAAGCTTTCTTT. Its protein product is CASSGQDSEAFF.

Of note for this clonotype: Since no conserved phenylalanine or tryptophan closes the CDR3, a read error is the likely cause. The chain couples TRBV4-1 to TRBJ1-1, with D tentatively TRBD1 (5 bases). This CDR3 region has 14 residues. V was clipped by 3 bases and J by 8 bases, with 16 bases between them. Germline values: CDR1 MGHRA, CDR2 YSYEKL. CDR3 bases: TGCGCCAGCAGCCATCGGGGCCGGGGGATGGAAGCTTTCTTG. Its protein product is CASSHRGRGMEAFL.

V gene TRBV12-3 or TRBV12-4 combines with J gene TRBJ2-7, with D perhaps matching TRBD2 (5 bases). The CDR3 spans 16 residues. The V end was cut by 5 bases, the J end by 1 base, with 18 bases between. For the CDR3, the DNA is TGTGCCAGCAGTATCTCGTCCCGGACGGGGTCCTACGAGCAGTACTTC. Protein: CASSISSRTGSYEQYF.

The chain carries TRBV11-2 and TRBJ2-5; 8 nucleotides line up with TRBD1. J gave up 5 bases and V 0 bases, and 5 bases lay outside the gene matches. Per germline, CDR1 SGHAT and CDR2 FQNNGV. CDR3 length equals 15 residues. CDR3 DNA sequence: TGTGCCAGCAGCTTAGATTCAGGGGGCGGCGAGACCCAGTACTTC. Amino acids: CASSLDSGGGETQYF.

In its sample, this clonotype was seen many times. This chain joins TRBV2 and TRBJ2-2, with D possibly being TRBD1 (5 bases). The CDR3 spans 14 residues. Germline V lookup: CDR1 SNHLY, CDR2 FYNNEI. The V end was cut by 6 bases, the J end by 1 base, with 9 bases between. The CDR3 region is CASRGLGNTGELFF. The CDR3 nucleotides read TGTGCCAGCAGGGGGCTCGGGAACACCGGGGAGCTGTTTTTT. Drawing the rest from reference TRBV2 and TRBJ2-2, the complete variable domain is EPEVTQTPSHQVTQMGQEVILRCVPISNHLYFYWYRQILGQKVEFLVSFYNNEISEKSEIFDDQFSVERPDGSNFTLKIRSTKLEDSAMYFCASRGLGNTGELFFGEGSRLTVL.

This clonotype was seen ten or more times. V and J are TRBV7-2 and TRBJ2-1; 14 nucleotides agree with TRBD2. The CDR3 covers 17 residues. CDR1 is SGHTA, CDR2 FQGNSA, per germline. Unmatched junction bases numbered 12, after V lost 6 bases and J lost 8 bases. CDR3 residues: CASRPTPGLAGDDEQFF. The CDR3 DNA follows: TGTGCCAGCAGACCTACACCGGGACTAGCGGGAGACGATGAGCAGTTCTTC. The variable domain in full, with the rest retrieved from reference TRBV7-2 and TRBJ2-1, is GAGVSQSPSNKVTEKGKDVELRCDPISGHTALYWYRQSLGQGLEFLIYFQGNSAPDKSGLPSDRFSAERTGGSVSTLTIQRTQQEDSAVYLCASRPTPGLAGDDEQFFGPGTRLTVL.

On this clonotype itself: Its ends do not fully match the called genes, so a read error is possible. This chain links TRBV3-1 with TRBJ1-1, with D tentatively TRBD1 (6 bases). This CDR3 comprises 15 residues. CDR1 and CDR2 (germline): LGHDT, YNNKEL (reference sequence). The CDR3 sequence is CASSQEGSGAAEAFF. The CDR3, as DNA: TGTGCCAGCAGCCAAGAGGGTTCGGGGGCTGCTGAAGCGTTCTTT.

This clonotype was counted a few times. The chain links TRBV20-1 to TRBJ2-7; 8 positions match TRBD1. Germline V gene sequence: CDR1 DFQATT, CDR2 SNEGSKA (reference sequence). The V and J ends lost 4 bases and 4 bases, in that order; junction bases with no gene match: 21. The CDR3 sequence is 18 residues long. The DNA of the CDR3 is TGCAGTGCTACCAGAATCATATACCGGACAGGGAAATCTTACGAGCAGTACTTC. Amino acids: CSATRIIYRTGKSYEQYF.

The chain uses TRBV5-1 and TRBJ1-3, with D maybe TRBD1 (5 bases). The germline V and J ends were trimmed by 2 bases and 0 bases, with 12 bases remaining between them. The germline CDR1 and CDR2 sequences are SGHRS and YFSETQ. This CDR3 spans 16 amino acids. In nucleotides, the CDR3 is TGCGCCAGCAGCTTAAGGGACGGAGACTCTGGAAACACCATATATTTT. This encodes CASSLRDGDSGNTIYF.

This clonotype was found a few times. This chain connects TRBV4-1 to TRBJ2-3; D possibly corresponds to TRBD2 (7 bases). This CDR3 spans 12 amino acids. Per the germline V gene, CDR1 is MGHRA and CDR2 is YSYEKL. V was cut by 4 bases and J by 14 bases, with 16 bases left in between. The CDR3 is CASSPGRGPRYF. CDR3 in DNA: TGCGCCAGCAGCCCTGGGCGGGGGCCGAGGTATTTT.

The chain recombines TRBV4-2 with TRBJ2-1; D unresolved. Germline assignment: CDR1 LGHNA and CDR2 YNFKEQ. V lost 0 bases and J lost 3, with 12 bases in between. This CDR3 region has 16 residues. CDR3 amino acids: CASSQESGLRYNEQFF. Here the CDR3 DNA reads TGTGCCAGCAGCCAAGAGAGTGGTCTCCGCTACAATGAGCAGTTCTTC.

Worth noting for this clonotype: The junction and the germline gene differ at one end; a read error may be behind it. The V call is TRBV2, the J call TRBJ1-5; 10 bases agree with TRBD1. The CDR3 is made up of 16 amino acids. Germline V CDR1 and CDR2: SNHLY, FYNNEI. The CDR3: CASSEEGQGFNHPQHF. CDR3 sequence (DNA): TGTGCCAGCAGTGAAGAGGGACAGGGGTTCAATCACCCCCAGCATTTT. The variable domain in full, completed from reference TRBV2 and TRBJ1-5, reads EPEVTQTPSHQVTQMGQEVILRCVPISNHLYFYWYRQILGQKVEFLVSFYNNEISEKSEIFDDQFSVERPDGSNFTLKIRSTKLEDSAMYFCASSEEGQGFNHPQHFGDGTRLSIL.

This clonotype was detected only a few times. Here the CDR3 DNA reads TGTGCCAGCAGTTACTCGGGCCGCTCCTACGAGCAGTACTTC. It codes for CASSYSGRSYEQYF. This chain uses TRBV6-5 with TRBJ2-7; D unresolved. The V end lost 0 bases, the J end lost 0 bases, and 6 bases lay between the germline ends. CDR3 length equals 14 residues. The germline V gene has CDR1 MNHEY and CDR2 SVGAGI.

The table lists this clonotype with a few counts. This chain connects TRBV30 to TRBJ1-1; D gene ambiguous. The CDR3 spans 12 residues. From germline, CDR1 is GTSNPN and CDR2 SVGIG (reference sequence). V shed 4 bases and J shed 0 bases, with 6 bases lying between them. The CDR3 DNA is TGTGCCTGGACACGGATGAACACTGAAGCTTTCTTT. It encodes CAWTRMNTEAFF.

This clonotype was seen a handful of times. This CDR3 reads CASSFRELETQYF. In DNA, the CDR3 is TGTGCCAGCAGCTTTCGGGAGTTAGAGACCCAGTACTTC. The chain links TRBV7-2 to TRBJ2-5; tentative D call: TRBD2 (6 bases). This CDR3 is 13 amino acids long. The V end was cut by 3 bases, the J end by 4 bases, with 9 bases between. Germline CDR1 reads SGHTA; CDR2 reads FQGNSA.

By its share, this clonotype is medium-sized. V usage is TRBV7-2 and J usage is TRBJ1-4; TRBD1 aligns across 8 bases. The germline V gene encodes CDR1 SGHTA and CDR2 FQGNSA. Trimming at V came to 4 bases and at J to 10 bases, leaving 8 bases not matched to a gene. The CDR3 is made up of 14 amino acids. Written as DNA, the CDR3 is TGTGCCAGCAGCTCCGGACAGGGAGAGGGAAAACTGTTTTTT. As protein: CASSSGQGEGKLFF.

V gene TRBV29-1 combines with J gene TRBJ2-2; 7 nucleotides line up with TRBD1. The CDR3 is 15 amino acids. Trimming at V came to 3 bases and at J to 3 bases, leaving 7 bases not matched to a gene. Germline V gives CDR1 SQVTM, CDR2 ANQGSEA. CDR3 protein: CSVELGQMDTGELFF. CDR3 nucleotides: TGCAGCGTTGAGTTGGGACAGATGGACACCGGGGAGCTGTTTTTT.